The rows below give T cell receptor beta chains drawn from one sample of a study of blood T cell repertoires in COVID-19. This table comes from immunoSEQ multiplex PCR, and its TCRdb copy is limited to in-frame clones, with some not included. The profile covers over 70,000 clones, with about 85% appearing a single time and over 4.5% taken by the ten largest. Source material: peripheral blood. The origin of the receptors is a man older than 75 with acute or convalescent COVID-19. Each CDR3 is given without its conserved first and last residue. Some rows mark clone size as missing; the rest say once, few, many or name a class of expanded clone.

clone_size,v_call,j_call,cdr3_length,cdr3_aa
-,TRBV27,TRBJ2-1,12,ASSPGLGVREQF
-,TRBV3-1/TRBV3-2,TRBJ2-7,15,ASSQTSSTSGTYEQY
-,TRBV27,TRBJ1-2,12,ASSLSRVSYGYT
-,TRBV5-1,TRBJ1-4,12,ASSQDLRGEKLF
-,TRBV5-1,TRBJ2-4,15,ASSTGEIAGRKNIQY
once,TRBV7-9,TRBJ2-1,13,ASSLDGGSYNEQF
-,TRBV29-1,TRBJ2-7,14,SVVGFSGTGTYEQY
-,TRBV4-1,TRBJ1-6,16,ASSQEGQGSSYNSPLH
-,TRBV6-6,TRBJ1-5,13,ASRPGGQGSQPQH
-,TRBV9,TRBJ1-2,11,ASSVGQGYGYT
-,TRBV7-9,TRBJ2-1,14,ASSSIAGGLYNEQF
-,TRBV12-3/TRBV12-4,TRBJ1-6,11,ASRGQGDSPLH
-,TRBV12-3/TRBV12-4,TRBJ2-4,10,ASSYPGQSQY
-,TRBV3-1/TRBV3-2,TRBJ1-1,14,ASSQESLRVYTEAF
-,TRBV5-1,TRBJ2-5,12,ASRRADRDETQY
-,TRBV5-8,TRBJ2-3,16,ASSQGTAGDGSTDTQY
-,TRBV24-1,TRBJ1-4,13,ATSDSGQGGEKLF
few,TRBV2,TRBJ1-1,16,ASRLRQGAEGRYTEAF
-,TRBV9,TRBJ2-2,14,ASSVGSFPNTGELF
-,TRBV5-4,TRBJ1-2,11,ASSSTGVDGYT
-,TRBV7-2,TRBJ2-3,12,ASSIQRAADTQY
-,TRBV12-5,TRBJ2-7,15,ASGLERTGTGIYEQY
-,TRBV5-1,TRBJ2-7,12,ASSPGQGAYEQY
-,TRBV5-5,TRBJ2-5,14,ASSLTPSGGAETQY
-,TRBV7-9,TRBJ2-7,13,ASSLRQARTEEQY
-,TRBV27,TRBJ1-1,11,ASNGQGTPEAF
-,TRBV19,TRBJ2-2,15,ASSNRGQGALTGELF
once,TRBV10-3,TRBJ2-7,12,AIRGTLSSYEQY
-,TRBV27,TRBJ1-1,16,ASSFSNRGIPMNTEAF
-,TRBV28,TRBJ2-3,14,ASSFRGAGGKDTQY
-,TRBV2,TRBJ1-2,12,ASRGGQTNYGYT
-,TRBV7-2,TRBJ2-5,15,ASSLGWRGGVQETQY
-,TRBV5-1,TRBJ1-4,12,ASSLAQNNEKLF
-,TRBV6-5,TRBJ1-1,13,ASSYYPDRLTEAF
-,TRBV18,TRBJ2-2,12,ASSPRGGIGELF
-,TRBV6-5,TRBJ1-4,13,ASTSGQTLLEKLF
-,TRBV18,TRBJ1-3,14,ASSPSQAYSGNTIY
-,TRBV6-2/TRBV6-3,TRBJ2-7,12,ASSRMTGEDEQY
-,TRBV10-3,TRBJ2-7,12,ATAPGQGTYEQY
-,TRBV6-4,TRBJ2-1,13,ASSDFSGGRGEQF
once,TRBV5-4,TRBJ2-7,11,ASSLGLTYEQY
-,TRBV7-6,TRBJ2-5,12,ASSFRLGQETQY
-,TRBV28,TRBJ2-1,13,ASSRGQVNTDEQF
-,TRBV10-3,TRBJ2-7,13,AISEPGQGHYEQY
-,TRBV28,TRBJ1-2,10,ASTRQGQGYT
-,TRBV7-2,TRBJ1-1,13,ASSARTQGVTEAF
-,TRBV6-1,TRBJ2-7,17,ASSDPRQGERLSSYEQY
-,TRBV12-3/TRBV12-4,TRBJ2-2,11,ASSLTGTGELF
-,TRBV29-1,TRBJ2-2,11,SVDGGFGGELF
-,TRBV4-3,TRBJ1-2,14,ASSQDAEGEYYGYT
-,TRBV5-4,TRBJ2-7,14,ASSLGPRRERYEQY
-,TRBV18,TRBJ1-5,13,ASSPQEQGGQPQH
-,TRBV2,TRBJ1-5,13,ASSEGQYSNQPQH
-,TRBV7-2,TRBJ2-3,10,ASSIYTDTQY
-,TRBV7-2,TRBJ2-7,13,ASSLEAGVHYEQY